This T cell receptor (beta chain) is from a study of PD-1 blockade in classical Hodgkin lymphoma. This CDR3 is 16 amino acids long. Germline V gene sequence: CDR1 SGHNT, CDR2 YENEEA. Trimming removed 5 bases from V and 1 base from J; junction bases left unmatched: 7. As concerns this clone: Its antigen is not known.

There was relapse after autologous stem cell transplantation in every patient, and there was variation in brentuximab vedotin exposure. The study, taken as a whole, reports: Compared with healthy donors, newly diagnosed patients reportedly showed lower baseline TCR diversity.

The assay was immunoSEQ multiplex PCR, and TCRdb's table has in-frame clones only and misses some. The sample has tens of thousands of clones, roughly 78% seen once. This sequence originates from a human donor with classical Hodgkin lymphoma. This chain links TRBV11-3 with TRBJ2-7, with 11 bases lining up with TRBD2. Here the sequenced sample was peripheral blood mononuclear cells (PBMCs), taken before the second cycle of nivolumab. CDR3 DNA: TGTGCCAGCAGCATACAGGGACTAGCGGAATCCTACGAGCAGTACGTC. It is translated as CASSIQGLAESYEQYV.